This TCR beta chain was obtained from a study of shared clonotypes between healthy human individuals. Study conclusions and caveats: Naive CD4 clonotypes overlapped across a few donors at roughly 5%.

The repertoire was sequenced with immunoSEQ multiplex PCR; TCRdb's copy has only in-frame clones and lacks some. There are about 2,200,000 clones in the sample; more than 85% occur only once, and 1.5% to 2% lies in the top ten. CDR1 is LNHDA, CDR2 SQIVND, per germline (reference sequence). CDR3 length equals 16 residues. V was cut by 1 base and J by 0 bases, with 11 bases left in between. Naive-designated CD8 cells lacked CD45RO, were positively enriched for CCR7, and omitted terminally differentiated effector memory CD45RA+ cells. All of the donors resided in Nashville, Tennessee, and each was a Caucasian adult. As regards this clone: The antigen remains unidentified.

Material: naive CD8+ T cells from PBMCs. The origin of this receptor is a man younger than 35 in good health. Some clones in this sample may be carry-over from other donors' samples. This sequence joins TRBV19 and TRBJ2-3; D is ambiguous. In DNA, the CDR3 is TGTGCCAGTAGTATAGGACGGACCGCTAGCACAGATACGCAGTATTTT. Translation: CASSIGRTASTDTQYF.